One T cell receptor (beta chain) is described in this entry. The record originates from a study of OX40 agonist ivuxolimab in advanced cancers. Study overall: The study gave patients intravenous ivuxolimab at 0.01 to 10 mg/kg every 2 weeks. A history of anti-PD-1, anti-PD-L1 or anti-CTLA-4 therapy was acceptable, and around 36% had some. With a range of roughly 20 to 85, age averaged approximately 55 years, and about 80% were male.

Per the germline V gene, CDR1 is SNHLY and CDR2 is FYNNEI. V shed 6 bases and J 0 bases; nucleotides not matched to a gene: 10. The CDR3 extends over 16 amino acids. Clones were read by immunoSEQ multiplex PCR, and TCRdb kept only the in-frame ones, dropping some. Found here are around 60,000 clones, 80% to 90% of them singletons; the top ten hold roughly 2.3%. This TCR was sampled from an adult with an advanced solid tumor such as melanoma, head and neck, liver or kidney cancer. The input for sequencing was CD4+ or CD8+ T cells sorted from blood, taken in a trial of the OX40 agonist ivuxolimab. The rearrangement joins TRBV2 to TRBJ1-2; 7 bases are shared with TRBD1. The CDR3, as DNA: TGTGCCAGCAGCCTCCCGGACAGGCCGTCTAACTATGGCTACACCTTC. Protein: CASSLPDRPSNYGYTF.